This T cell receptor (beta chain) was recorded in a study of identical twins. General study results and limits: Some out-of-frame alpha sequences were shared by twins, and these showed excess low generation probability. Conclusions came from cross-sectional statistical analysis, not from following the same donors. Beta out-of-frame sequences showed weaker excess twin sharing.

On this clonotype itself: Antigen unknown.

Per germline, CDR1 SQVTM and CDR2 ANQGSEA. The CDR3 length is 16 residues. Template switching created a universal primer site, and the cDNA included unique molecular identifiers. TCRdb itself ran the 5' RACE reads through MiXCR, one entry per CDR3 protein. The data hold some 1,600,000 distinct CDR3 sequences, with less than 35% observed a single time. The TCR comes from a newborn girl in good health. J is TRBJ2-5 and V is TRBV29-1, with TRBD2 as a possible D gene (6 bases). The J call may be in error: the DNA end matches TRBJ2-7 better. Sequenced sample: cord blood. Here the CDR3 reads CSVEDHLSGGNYEQYF. CDR3 in DNA: TGCAGCGTTGAAGATCATCTCAGCGGAGGGAACTACGAGCAGTACTTC.